Sequencing of this TCR beta chain was carried out in a study of identical twins. Everyone who gave samples was a healthy Caucasian. After template switching added a universal primer site, the resulting cDNA carried unique molecular identifiers. A single record per CDR3 protein comes from TCRdb applying MiXCR to the 5' RACE reads. The data show 400,000 to 550,000 distinct CDR3 sequences, with approximately 14% seen just once and approximately 1% held by the top ten. Whole-study findings and limits: In zero-insertion analyses, partial confounding could arise from invariant MAIT and iNKT cells. Models came in too low on out-of-frame TCR alpha sharing in monozygotic twins.

The CDR3 sequence is 18 residues long. The J segment lost 2 bases and the V segment lost 11 bases, leaving 21 bases of the junction unmatched. Of note for this clonotype: Antigen specificity is unknown.

The same specimen was also included in a second study, on yellow fever vaccine responses in identical twins.

The V call is TRBV12-3 or TRBV12-4, the J call TRBJ2-5; 9 bases line up with TRBD2. The TCR sequence derives from a woman aged 18 to 35 in good health. The specimen was CD4+ T cells sorted from blood. CDR3 sequence: CAFSPQPFLAGIQETQYF. The CDR3 region has the DNA TGTGCCTTCAGTCCCCAACCTTTCCTAGCGGGGATTCAAGAGACCCAGTACTTC.